This T cell receptor beta chain was sequenced for a study of blood T cell repertoires in COVID-19. Study information: Whether acute or convalescent, the COVID-19 samples came from the United States, Italy and Spain. PBMCs, B-cell-depleted T cells, or T cells provided the cDNA or gDNA that made up the material.

Assay used: immunoSEQ multiplex PCR; TCRdb lists only in-frame clones, some missing. This sample has some 350,000 clones; 80% to 90% occur once, and the top ten carry 0.95% to 1.1%. Participants, about 18 to 90 years old, spanned approximately 25 US areas. The trim removed 0 bases at V and 4 bases at J, leaving 1 base unmatched. From germline, CDR1 is SGHTS and CDR2 YDEGEE. The CDR3 contains 14 residues. V and J are TRBV5-8 and TRBJ1-2; 9 positions agree with TRBD1. The sequence was obtained from a man younger than 30 who had recovered from COVID-19. Sequencing input: PBMCs or T cells enriched from blood (not recorded which). The CDR3 region has the DNA TGTGCCAGCAGCTTGGAGGGACAGGGCTATGGCTACACCTTC. This sequence encodes CASSLEGQGYGYTF.